Sequencing of this T cell receptor beta chain was carried out in a study of PD-L1 blockade in urothelial cancer. As for the study in general: Blood was analyzed 3 weeks (second dose) and 6 weeks after treatment start. Study findings and constraints: Patients with durable benefit had greater blood expansion of tumor-associated TCR clones 3 weeks into treatment.

TCRdb's table, derived via immunoSEQ multiplex PCR, lists solely in-frame clones and lacks some. Of 80,000 to 95,000 clones listed, around 78% were seen once; the top ten hold around 8.1%. Germline CDR1 SGHKS, CDR2 YYEKEE (reference sequence). V was cut by 0 bases and J by 2 bases, with 9 bases left in between. CDR3 length: 15 residues. The time point here: peripheral blood 6 weeks after treatment start. Between 1 and 8 samples, pretreatment and on-treatment, were given by each patient. Remarks on this clone: Antigen specificity is unknown.

The genes are TRBV5-5 and TRBJ1-5; D is perhaps TRBD1 (5 bases). Source: PBMCs, taken around atezolizumab (anti-PD-L1) treatment. The sequence derives from a man aged 65-85 years with urothelial cancer. The CDR3 here is CASSLGGLGNQPQHF. CDR3 nucleotides: TGTGCCAGCAGCTTGGGGGGACTCGGCAATCAGCCCCAGCATTTT.